The next 19 T cell receptor beta chains were all read from a single sample in a study of T cell responses to AZD1222 COVID-19 vaccine. The method was immunoSEQ multiplex PCR; TCRdb's version includes in-frame clones alone and lacks a portion of them. The sample has tens of thousands of clones; 70% to 90% are singletons. The sample here was peripheral blood, taken 28 days after the second AZD1222 dose. The origin of the receptors is an adult who received the AZD1222 COVID-19 vaccine.

The chain has TRBV7-9 and TRBJ1-4; D may be TRBD1 (5 bases). Germline V lookup: CDR1 SEHNR, CDR2 FQNEAQ (reference sequence). The CDR3 totals 15 residues. Trimming took off 2 bases at V and 5 bases at J, with 12 bases between the two ends. CDR3 DNA: TGTGCCAGCAGCTTATTAGCAGGGCGAAATGAAAAACTGTTTTTT. Translated: CASSLLAGRNEKLFF.

This clone was found once. J is TRBJ1-5 and V is TRBV24-1; D is perhaps TRBD1 (6 bases). With 4 bases removed from V and 1 base from J, the gap between germline ends came to 13 bases. The CDR3 totals 16 residues. Germline loops: CDR1 KGHDR, CDR2 SFDVKD. The CDR3 is CATSDGGRRSNQPQHF. DNA of the CDR3: TGTGCCACCAGTGACGGGGGGCGGCGAAGCAATCAGCCCCAGCATTTT.

This chain uses TRBV9 with TRBJ2-7; 15 bases match TRBD2. V lost 3 bases, J lost 7 bases, and 8 bases stayed unmatched. CDR1 is SGDLS and CDR2 is YYNGEE in the germline V gene. The CDR3 sequence is 16 residues long. The CDR3 DNA reads as TGTGCCAGCAGCGCAGGACTAGCGGGGGGGCCACGGGAGCAGTACTTC. It is translated as CASSAGLAGGPREQYF. The complete variable domain, with remaining parts taken from reference TRBV9 and TRBJ2-7, reads DSGVTQTPKHLITATGQRVTLRCSPRSGDLSVYWYQQSLDQGLQFLIQYYNGEERAKGNILERFSAQQFPDLHSELNLSSLELGDSALYFCASSAGLAGGPREQYFGPGTRLTVT.

This rearrangement joins TRBV11-1 to TRBJ2-5, with 9 bases aligning to TRBD2. V was pared by 5 bases and J by 0 bases, with 7 bases of the junction left unmatched. CDR1 is SGHAT, CDR2 FQDESV, per germline (reference sequence). The CDR3 is 16 residues long. CDR3 protein: CASSHRLAVYQETQYF. CDR3 in DNA: TGTGCCAGCAGCCACCGACTAGCGGTTTACCAAGAGACCCAGTACTTC.

This chain connects TRBV7-6 to TRBJ1-2; D gene ambiguous. Germline assignment: CDR1 SGHVS and CDR2 FNYEAQ. The CDR3 runs 11 residues. Trimming stripped 6 bases from V and 6 bases from J, with 8 bases between. The CDR3 coding sequence is TGTGCCAGCAGACCTGGGGATGGCTACACCTTC. It codes for CASRPGDGYTF.

The chain carries TRBV30 and TRBJ2-3, with 8 bases fitting TRBD1. This CDR3 comprises 14 residues. CDR1 is GTSNPN, CDR2 SVGIG, per germline (reference sequence). V dropped 2 bases and J dropped 6; count of bases not matched to a gene: 7. CDR3 protein: CAWSLQGGSDTQYF. CDR3 coding DNA: TGTGCCTGGAGTTTACAGGGGGGATCGGATACGCAGTATTTT.

The chain joins TRBV7-8 to TRBJ1-2, with D unresolved. The CDR3 runs to 13 residues. V was shortened by 0 bases and J by 8 bases, with 10 bases between the two germline ends. Germline V lookup: CDR1 SGHVS, CDR2 FQNEAQ. The chain's CDR3 is CASSLAGVAGYTF. The CDR3 DNA reads TGTGCCAGCAGCTTAGCTGGGGTCGCCGGCTACACCTTC.

The chain has TRBV7-3 and TRBJ1-2, with a tentative D call TRBD1 (5 bases). The CDR3 extends over 15 amino acids. From germline, CDR1 is SGHTA and CDR2 FQGTGA. V lost 1 base, J lost 3 bases, and 12 bases lay in between. DNA of the CDR3: TGTGCCAGCAGCTTAAGCGGGGGTCAGGACTATGGCTACACCTTC. It yields the protein CASSLSGGQDYGYTF.

This chain connects TRBV6-4 to TRBJ2-1; TRBD2 agrees at 9 bases. CDR3 length: 14 amino acids. In germline, CDR1 is MRHNA, CDR2 SNTAGT. V shed 6 bases, J shed 6 bases, and the junction held 6 bases outside the gene matches. CDR3 sequence reads: CASSSSGDPNEQFF. The CDR3 DNA reads TGTGCCAGCAGCTCTAGCGGGGACCCCAATGAGCAGTTCTTC.

The V gene is TRBV5-1, the J gene TRBJ2-5; D gene ambiguous. CDR1 and CDR2 from the germline V gene are SGHRS and YFSETQ. Trimming removed 4 bases at V and 1 base at J, with 11 bases between. The CDR3 has 14 residues. The CDR3 protein is CASSPSRTQETQYF. The CDR3 nucleotides are TGCGCCAGCAGCCCCTCACGTACCCAAGAGACCCAGTACTTC. Complete variable domain (other parts from reference TRBV5-1 and TRBJ2-5): KAGVTQTPRYLIKTRGQQVTLSCSPISGHRSVSWYQQTPGQGLQFLFEYFSETQRNKGNFPGRFSGRQFSNSRSEMNVSTLELGDSALYLCASSPSRTQETQYFGPGTRLLVL.

This rearrangement joins TRBV6-5 to TRBJ1-2, with D perhaps TRBD1 (5 bases). Germline CDR1 and CDR2: MNHEY and SVGAGI. V was shortened by 7 bases and J by 5 bases, with 14 bases between the two germline ends. The CDR3 consists of 13 residues. CDR3 residues: CASNGQGGYGYTF. The CDR3 DNA reads as TGTGCCAGCAATGGGCAGGGAGGGTATGGCTACACCTTC.

This chain links TRBV19 with TRBJ1-5; D is unclear. Per germline, CDR1 LNHDA and CDR2 SQIVND (reference sequence). The CDR3 has 14 amino acids. Trimming pared 2 bases from V and 4 bases from J, leaving 9 bases between. The CDR3 spells CASSIQSFNQPQHF. The CDR3 region has the DNA TGTGCCAGTAGTATACAGAGCTTTAATCAGCCCCAGCATTTT.

V and J are TRBV5-4 and TRBJ2-2; weak D call: TRBD2 (5 bases). CDR3 length equals 17 residues. The germline V gene encodes CDR1 SGHNT and CDR2 YYREEE (reference sequence). V was cut by 4 bases and J by 3 bases, with 19 bases left in between. CDR3 sequence (DNA): TGTGCCAGCAGCCCCCTGAACGGGCAACTAGACACCGGGGAGCTGTTTTTT. It is translated as CASSPLNGQLDTGELFF.

The CDR3 reads CASRAEIYGYTF. In nucleotides, the CDR3 is TGTGCCAGCAGGGCGGAAATCTATGGCTACACCTTC. V usage is TRBV28 and J usage is TRBJ1-2; D is uncertain. V shed 6 bases and J shed 4 bases, with 9 bases lying between them. Per germline, CDR1 MDHEN and CDR2 SYDVKM. The CDR3 loop spans 12 amino acids.

The chain is built from TRBV6-6 and TRBJ1-5; the D is unclear. V was clipped by 7 bases and J by 11 bases, with 12 bases between them. CDR1 is MNHNY, CDR2 SVGAGI, per germline (reference sequence). CDR3 length equals 11 residues. CDR3 bases: TGTGCCAGCATCGAAAACGGGGCCCAGCATTTT. Protein: CASIENGAQHF.

The chain combines TRBV28 with TRBJ2-2; 8 positions agree with TRBD1. The CDR3 sequence is 16 residues long. CDR1 is MDHEN and CDR2 is SYDVKM in the germline V gene. V shed 5 bases, J shed 2 bases, and the junction held 7 bases outside the gene matches. The DNA for the CDR3 is TGTGCCAGCAGTCCCCCCGGGACAGGTAACACCGGGGAGCTGTTTTTT. Its protein product is CASSPPGTGNTGELFF. The complete variable domain, with remaining parts taken from reference TRBV28 and TRBJ2-2, reads DVKVTQSSRYLVKRTGEKVFLECVQDMDHENMFWYRQDPGLGLRLIYFSYDVKMKEKGDIPEGYSVSREKKERFSLILESASTNQTSMYLCASSPPGTGNTGELFFGEGSRLTVL.

This sequence joins TRBV5-1 and TRBJ1-1; tentatively, D is TRBD1 (6 bases). The CDR3 extends over 14 amino acids. V was cut by 4 bases and J by 1 base, with 11 bases left in between. CDR1 and CDR2 from the germline V gene are SGHRS and YFSETQ. The CDR3 DNA follows: TGCGCCAGCAGCCCCGGGGGCCCGAACACTGAAGCTTTCTTT. It translates to CASSPGGPNTEAFF.

CDR3 protein: CASRKSSGNTIYF. The CDR3 bases are TGTGCCAGCAGGAAGAGCTCTGGAAACACCATATATTTT. The chain joins TRBV28 to TRBJ1-3; no reliable D call. Germline V gene lookup returns CDR1 MDHEN and CDR2 SYDVKM. This CDR3 spans 13 amino acids. Trimming pared 6 bases from V and 0 bases from J, leaving 6 bases between.

This clone appeared once. The chain is built from TRBV6-5 and TRBJ2-1, with 11 positions matching TRBD2. The length of the CDR3 is 15 residues. In germline, CDR1 is MNHEY, CDR2 SVGAGI. Trimming removed 6 bases from V and 10 bases from J; junction bases left unmatched: 11. CDR3 loop: CASRTELAGAREQFF. CDR3 in DNA: TGTGCCAGCAGAACAGAACTAGCGGGAGCCCGCGAGCAGTTCTTC.